This is a list of T cell receptor beta chains from one sample in a study of T cell responses to AZD1222 COVID-19 vaccine. Repertoires were generated with immunoSEQ multiplex PCR, while TCRdb's copy carries only in-frame clones and drops some. The table shows roughly 120,000 clones, with 88% occurring only once. Specimen: peripheral blood, collected on day 0 of AZD1222 vaccination. All receptors derive from an adult in good health. The CDR3 runs from the conserved cysteine through the conserved F or W.

v_call: TRBV6-1
cdr3_aa: CASSEPVPYGTIYF

v_call: TRBV24-1
cdr3_aa: CATSDLAGNQPQHF

v_call: TRBV19
cdr3_aa: CASKRPYSNQPQHF

v_call: TRBV4-1
cdr3_aa: CASSPQGQETQYF

v_call: TRBV27
cdr3_aa: CASSYRPPGPLYEQYF

v_call: TRBV29-1
cdr3_aa: CSSSRGDPTDTQYF

v_call: TRBV25-1
cdr3_aa: CASSETGLNSGANVLTF

v_call: TRBV4-1
cdr3_aa: CASSQIRGSSETQYF

v_call: TRBV4-3
cdr3_aa: CASSQDREAPLHF

v_call: TRBV29-1
cdr3_aa: CSVVGANTEAFF

v_call: TRBV19
cdr3_aa: CASSPRRGTFSGNTIYF

v_call: TRBV7-2
cdr3_aa: CASSLRGGYPLNTDTQYF

v_call: TRBV4-3
cdr3_aa: CASSQDRGRVQGTEAFF

v_call: TRBV19
cdr3_aa: CASSVTRQGWETQYF

v_call: TRBV6-9
cdr3_aa: CASTSGRGRGTEAFF

v_call: TRBV9
cdr3_aa: CASSVDGSFEQFF

v_call: TRBV4-1
cdr3_aa: CASSQDWSYEQYF

v_call: TRBV28
cdr3_aa: CASSIQGRAFF

v_call: TRBV28
cdr3_aa: CASSPRHEKLFF

v_call: TRBV10-2
cdr3_aa: CASSEGQGVQPQHF

v_call: TRBV7-2
cdr3_aa: CASSLALEGAHTF

v_call: TRBV7-6
cdr3_aa: CASSLGLAGGADTQYF

v_call: TRBV11-2
cdr3_aa: CASSPTGGSSYEQYF

v_call: TRBV6-6
cdr3_aa: CASSYSRAAGNTIYF

v_call: TRBV29-1
cdr3_aa: CSVGDISPGQYF

v_call: TRBV19
cdr3_aa: CASTPIGTARTGELFF

v_call: TRBV18
cdr3_aa: CASSPGESNQPQHF

v_call: TRBV6-2/TRBV6-3
cdr3_aa: CASSWRLRTDTQYF

v_call: TRBV19
cdr3_aa: CASNRVSDEKLFF

v_call: TRBV21-1
cdr3_aa: CASRNRGDTEAFF

v_call: TRBV5-6
cdr3_aa: CASSLGGYSNQPQHF

v_call: TRBV11-3
cdr3_aa: CASSPKTGNINEQFF

v_call: TRBV4-1
cdr3_aa: CASSQATGLPRFYEQYF

v_call: TRBV6-6
cdr3_aa: CASWDRDHEQYF

v_call: TRBV28
cdr3_aa: CASSTGGLEQYF

v_call: TRBV5-5
cdr3_aa: CASSLRIRETGELFF

v_call: TRBV19
cdr3_aa: CASIENTEAFF

v_call: TRBV7-9
cdr3_aa: CASSLVLRQGDTGELFF

v_call: TRBV29-1
cdr3_aa: CSVEESTGPSSYEQYF

v_call: TRBV6-5
cdr3_aa: CASSYSTGNNYGYTF

v_call: TRBV9
cdr3_aa: CASSLHPGTDPYEQYF

v_call: TRBV3-1/TRBV3-2
cdr3_aa: CASSQLIGKETEAFF

v_call: TRBV24-1
cdr3_aa: CATSDYKTGAYEQYF

v_call: TRBV28
cdr3_aa: CASNLRDNLYNEQFF

v_call: TRBV4-3
cdr3_aa: CASSQFLAGGNTDTQYF

v_call: TRBV4-1
cdr3_aa: CASSPRDIQSTDTQYF

v_call: TRBV7-9
cdr3_aa: CASSLGDNQETQYF

v_call: TRBV5-4
cdr3_aa: CASSAYQETQYF

v_call: TRBV6-2/TRBV6-3
cdr3_aa: CASSYPRDRGTYEQYF

v_call: TRBV18
cdr3_aa: CASSPERGPPNIQYF

v_call: TRBV30
cdr3_aa: CAWSLGWGTPFAEAFF